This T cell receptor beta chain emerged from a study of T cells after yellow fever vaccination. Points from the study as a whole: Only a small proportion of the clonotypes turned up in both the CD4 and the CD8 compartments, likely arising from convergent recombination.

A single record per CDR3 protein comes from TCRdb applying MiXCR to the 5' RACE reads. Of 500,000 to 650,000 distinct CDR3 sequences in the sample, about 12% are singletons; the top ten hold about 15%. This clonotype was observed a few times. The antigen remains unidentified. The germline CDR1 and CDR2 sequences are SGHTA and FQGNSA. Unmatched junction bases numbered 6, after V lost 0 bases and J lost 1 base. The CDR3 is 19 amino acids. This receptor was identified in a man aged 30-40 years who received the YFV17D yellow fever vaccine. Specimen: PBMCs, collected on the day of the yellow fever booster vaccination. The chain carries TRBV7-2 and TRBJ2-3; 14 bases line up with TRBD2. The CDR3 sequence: CASSLAGLGLAGGTDTQYF. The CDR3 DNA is TGTGCCAGCAGCTTAGCGGGCTTGGGACTAGCGGGAGGCACAGATACGCAGTATTTT.